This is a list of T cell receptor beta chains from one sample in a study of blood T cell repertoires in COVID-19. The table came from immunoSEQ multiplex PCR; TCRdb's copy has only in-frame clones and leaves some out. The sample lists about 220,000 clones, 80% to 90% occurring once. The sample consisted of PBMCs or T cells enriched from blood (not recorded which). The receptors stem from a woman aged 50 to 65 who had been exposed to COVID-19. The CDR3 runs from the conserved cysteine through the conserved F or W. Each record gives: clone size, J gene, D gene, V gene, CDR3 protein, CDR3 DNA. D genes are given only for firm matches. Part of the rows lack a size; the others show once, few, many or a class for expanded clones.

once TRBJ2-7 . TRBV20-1 CSARGTNEQYF TGCAGTGCTAGAGGGACAAACGAGCAGTACTTC
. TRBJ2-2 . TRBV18 CASSQSSNTGELFF TGTGCCAGCTCACAATCTTCGAACACCGGGGAGCTGTTTTTT
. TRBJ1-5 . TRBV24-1 CATSARGGQPQHF TGTGCCACCAGTGCGAGGGGGGGTCAGCCCCAGCATTTT
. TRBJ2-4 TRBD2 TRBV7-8 CASSLAIGLAGPGHIQYF TGTGCCAGCAGCTTAGCTATTGGGCTAGCGGGGCCTGGGCACATTCAGTACTTC
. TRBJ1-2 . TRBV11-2 CASSFQGSSGYGYTF TGTGCCAGCAGCTTTCAGGGGTCGTCGGGCTATGGCTACACCTTC
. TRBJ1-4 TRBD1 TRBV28 CASRTGEKLFF TGTGCCAGCAGGACAGGGGAAAAACTGTTTTTT
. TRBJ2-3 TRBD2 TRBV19 CASSFLLAGGPVTDTQYF TGTGCCAGTAGTTTCCTACTAGCGGGGGGGCCCGTCACAGATACGCAGTATTTT
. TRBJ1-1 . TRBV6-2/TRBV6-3 CASSYAGGGTEAFF TGTGCCAGCAGTTACGCCGGTGGTGGCACTGAAGCTTTCTTT
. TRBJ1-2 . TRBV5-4 CASSLTGTYGYTF TGTGCCAGCAGCTTAACAGGGACCTATGGCTACACCTTC
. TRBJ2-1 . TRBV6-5 CASSMDSWVNEQFF TGTGCCAGCAGTATGGACAGTTGGGTAAATGAGCAGTTCTTC
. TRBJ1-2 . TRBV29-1 CSVPGGARGYTF TGCAGCGTTCCCGGAGGGGCGCGGGGCTACACCTTC
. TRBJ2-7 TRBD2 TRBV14 CASSPIAGRPYEQYF TGTGCCAGCAGTCCGATAGCGGGGAGGCCATACGAGCAGTACTTC
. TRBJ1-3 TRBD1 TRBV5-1 CASSPEGQGAGNTIYF TGCGCCAGCAGCCCCGAAGGACAGGGGGCTGGAAACACCATATATTTT
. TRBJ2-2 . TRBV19 CASSSGLDITGELFF TGTGCCAGTAGTTCCGGACTGGATATCACCGGGGAGCTGTTTTTT
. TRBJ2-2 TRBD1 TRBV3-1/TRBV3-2 CASSQGGTGRGTGELFF TGTGCCAGCAGCCAAGGGGGGACAGGGAGAGGGACCGGGGAGCTGTTTTTT
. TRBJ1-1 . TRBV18 CASSREGRTEAFF TGTGCCAGCTCACGGGAGGGAAGAACTGAAGCTTTCTTT
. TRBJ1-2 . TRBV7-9 CASSYREKGYTF TGTGCCAGCAGCTACAGGGAAAAGGGCTACACCTTC
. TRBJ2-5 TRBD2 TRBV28 CASSPSGLETQYF TGTGCCAGCAGTCCTAGCGGTCTAGAGACCCAGTACTTC
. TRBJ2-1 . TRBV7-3 CASSPGSGARGNEQFF TGTGCCAGCAGCCCCGGGTCAGGGGCCCGAGGAAATGAGCAGTTCTTC
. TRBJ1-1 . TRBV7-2 CASSVQTDGVGEAFF TGTGCCAGCAGCGTACAGACAGATGGAGTGGGTGAAGCTTTCTTT
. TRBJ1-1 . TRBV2 CASSEWRGSEAFF TGTGCCAGCAGTGAATGGAGGGGATCAGAAGCTTTCTTT
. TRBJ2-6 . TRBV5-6 CASIQGKGANVLTF TGTGCCAGCATACAGGGAAAGGGGGCCAACGTCCTGACTTTC
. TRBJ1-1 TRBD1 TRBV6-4 CASSLQGGANTEAFF TGTGCCAGCAGCCTACAGGGGGGTGCGAACACTGAAGCTTTCTTT
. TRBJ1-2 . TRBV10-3 CAISASRGYGYTF TGTGCCATCAGTGCGAGCAGGGGATATGGCTACACCTTC
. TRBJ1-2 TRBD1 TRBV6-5 CASNPSGQSNYGYTF TGTGCCAGCAACCCCTCGGGACAGTCTAACTATGGCTACACCTTC
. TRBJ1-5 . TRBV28 CASSSNRVLGNQPQHF TGTGCCAGCAGTTCCAACAGGGTACTCGGCAATCAGCCCCAGCATTTT
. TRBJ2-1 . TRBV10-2 CASSLAANEQFF TGCGCCAGCAGTCTGGCCGCAAATGAGCAGTTCTTC
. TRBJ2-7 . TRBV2 CASTPTRAPYYYEQYF TGTGCCAGCACCCCCACTCGAGCCCCGTATTATTACGAGCAGTACTTC
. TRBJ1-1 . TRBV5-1 CASSSGTGINTEAFF TGCGCCAGCAGCTCGGGAACAGGGATTAACACTGAAGCTTTCTTT
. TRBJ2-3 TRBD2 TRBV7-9 CASINTSGGYTDTQYF TGTGCCAGCATAAACACGAGCGGGGGGTACACAGATACGCAGTATTTT
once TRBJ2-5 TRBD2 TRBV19 CASASGGRETQYF TGTGCCAGCGCCTCGGGGGGGCGAGAGACCCAGTACTTC
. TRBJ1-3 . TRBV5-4 CASRLRGNGNTIYF TGTGCCAGCAGACTCAGGGGAAATGGAAACACCATATATTTT
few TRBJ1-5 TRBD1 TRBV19 CASSYQGARGQPQHF TGTGCCAGTAGTTACCAGGGGGCGCGGGGGCAGCCCCAGCATTTT
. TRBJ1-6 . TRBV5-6 CASSLGQGSRNSPLHF TGTGCCAGCAGCTTGGGGCAGGGGAGTAGAAATTCACCCCTCCACTTT
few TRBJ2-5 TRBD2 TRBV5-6 CASSPPSGGPETQYF TGTGCCAGCAGCCCCCCTAGCGGGGGGCCGGAGACCCAGTACTTC